This passage covers 25 T cell receptor beta chains from one sample sequenced in a study of shared clonotypes between healthy human individuals. In the naive CD8 group, cells lacked CD45RO and were positively selected for CCR7, so terminally differentiated effector memory CD45RA+ cells were left out. Some clones are missing from TCRdb's copy, which holds only in-frame ones; the method was immunoSEQ multiplex PCR. The table has about 2.1 million clones, under 95% seen once. The source material was naive CD8+ T cells from PBMCs. The source of these receptors is a man aged 18 to 30 in good health. Some clones in this sample may be carry-over from other donors' samples.

The genes are TRBV30 and TRBJ2-3; 10 nucleotides align to TRBD2. The CDR3 runs 15 residues. With V trimmed by 6 bases and J by 0 bases, 6 bases remained unmatched. Germline V lookup: CDR1 GTSNPN, CDR2 SVGIG (reference sequence). The CDR3 sequence: CACFLAGVSTDTQYF. As DNA, the CDR3 is TGTGCCTGCTTTCTAGCGGGAGTAAGCACAGATACGCAGTATTTT.

This chain joins TRBV6-6 and TRBJ1-4; D is uncertain. Germline CDR1 MNHNY, CDR2 SVGAGI (reference sequence). The V end was cut by 6 bases, the J end by 0 bases, with 8 bases between. The CDR3 covers 14 residues. The CDR3 DNA reads as TGTGCCAGCAGCCCTCCTGCAACTAATGAAAAACTGTTTTTT. This sequence encodes CASSPPATNEKLFF.

This clone came up once. The J gene is TRBJ1-2, the V gene TRBV9, with 7 bases that match TRBD1. J gave up 1 base and V 3 bases, and 6 bases lay outside the gene matches. CDR1 is SGDLS and CDR2 is YYNGEE in the germline V gene. The CDR3 loop spans 15 amino acids. The CDR3 DNA reads as TGTGCCAGCAGCGGGTACAGGGGAGTTAACTATGGCTACACCTTC. Translating gives CASSGYRGVNYGYTF.

This clone was seen only once. The gene calls are TRBV29-1 and TRBJ2-2; 10 nucleotides line up with TRBD1. CDR1 SQVTM and CDR2 ANQGSEA come from the germline V gene. The CDR3 has 15 amino acids. The V gene end was trimmed by 5 bases and the J gene end by 4 bases; junction bases not matched to a gene: 7. The DNA of the CDR3 is TGCAGCGTTCAGGGGGGACAGGGGTTCACCGGGGAGCTGTTTTTT. It encodes CSVQGGQGFTGELFF.

This chain uses TRBV10-3 with TRBJ1-1, with D unclear. In germline, CDR1 is ENHRY, CDR2 SYGVKD. This CDR3 region has 14 residues. V was trimmed by 0 bases and J by 5 bases, leaving 10 bases between them. Written as DNA, the CDR3 is TGTGCCATCAGTGAGTCGAGGGTTTTAACTGAAGCTTTCTTT. Translation: CAISESRVLTEAFF.

This chain's CDR3 is CATSREIYGEQYF. DNA for the CDR3: TGTGCCACCAGCAGAGAAATATACGGGGAGCAGTACTTC. This rearrangement joins TRBV15 to TRBJ2-7; the D is unclear. Trimming stripped 0 bases from V and 7 bases from J, with 10 bases between. The CDR3 covers 13 residues. Germline V gives CDR1 LNHNV, CDR2 YYDKDF (reference sequence).

With respect to this clone: Other DNA sequences within the sample encode an identical CDR3. The chain has TRBV27 and TRBJ2-7, with D uncertain. The CDR3 covers 12 residues. The germline gives CDR1 MNHEY, CDR2 SMNVEV (reference sequence). Deletions cut 6 bases from V and 2 bases from J, with 8 bases between. This CDR3 reads CASSPTPYEQYF. The CDR3 DNA is TGTGCCAGCAGCCCTACCCCCTACGAGCAGTACTTC.

This rearrangement joins TRBV28 to TRBJ2-2, with D maybe TRBD2 (5 bases). Trimming removed 6 bases at V and 3 bases at J, with 17 bases between. Germline V gives CDR1 MDHEN, CDR2 SYDVKM. The CDR3 spans 16 residues. This CDR3 reads CASRSLSGDDTGELFF. Here the CDR3 DNA reads TGTGCCAGCAGAAGTTTAAGCGGAGACGACACCGGGGAGCTGTTTTTT.

The chain is built from TRBV4-3 and TRBJ2-1; 10 bases are shared with TRBD1. The V segment lost 0 bases and the J segment 9 bases; nucleotides outside the gene matches: 5. The CDR3 extends over 15 amino acids. Per germline, CDR1 LGHNA and CDR2 YSLEER. The CDR3: CASSQDRTGGSEQFF. CDR3 bases: TGCGCCAGCAGCCAAGACAGGACAGGGGGTTCTGAGCAGTTCTTC.

V usage is TRBV28 and J usage is TRBJ2-7; 7 nucleotides match TRBD1. V was clipped by 6 bases and J by 5 bases; unmatched bases: 19. CDR3 length: 17 amino acids. The germline gives CDR1 MDHEN, CDR2 SYDVKM. CDR3 nucleotide sequence: TGTGCCAGCAGCCTAACCGCTCTACAGGGGCCGTCGAACGAGCAGTACTTC. Its protein is CASSLTALQGPSNEQYF.

This clone was picked up a small number of times. This chain links TRBV2 with TRBJ1-2; D unclear. The CDR3 loop spans 14 amino acids. The V gene lost 3 bases and the J gene lost 4 bases, with 12 bases spanning the gap. From germline, CDR1 is SNHLY and CDR2 FYNNEI. The CDR3 loop reads CASSDLGSSYGYTF. For the CDR3, the DNA is TGTGCCAGCAGTGACCTGGGCTCCTCCTATGGCTACACCTTC.

The genes are TRBV27 and TRBJ2-3, with TRBD2 matching over 7 bases. CDR1 is MNHEY, CDR2 SMNVEV, per germline (reference sequence). This CDR3 comprises 16 residues. Trimming cost V 2 bases and J 4 bases; bases outside gene matches: 9. The CDR3 DNA is TGTGCCAGCAGTTTACTAATGTGGGAGGGCCCAGATACGCAGTATTTT. Protein: CASSLLMWEGPDTQYF.

The chain uses TRBV7-9 and TRBJ2-6, with D uncertain. The germline V and J ends were trimmed by 5 bases and 2 bases, with 13 bases remaining between them. Germline assignment: CDR1 SEHNR and CDR2 FQNEAQ (reference sequence). CDR3 size: 16 residues. The CDR3: CASSDGTETGANVLTF. The CDR3 region has the DNA TGTGCCAGCAGCGACGGAACAGAAACTGGGGCCAACGTCCTGACTTTC.

This sequence joins TRBV7-9 and TRBJ2-5; tentative D call: TRBD1 (5 bases). The V end lost 1 base, the J end lost 2 bases, and 14 bases lay between the germline ends. CDR1 is SEHNR and CDR2 is FQNEAQ in the germline V gene (reference sequence). The length of the CDR3 is 16 residues. The chain's CDR3 is CASSLGGRQGQETQYF. In DNA form, the CDR3 reads TGTGCCAGCAGCTTAGGAGGAAGGCAGGGACAAGAGACCCAGTACTTC.

The table lists this clone with a count of one. The chain employs TRBV27 and TRBJ1-1; D may be TRBD1 (6 bases). V gave up 6 bases and J gave up 1 base, with 15 bases separating them. The CDR3 sequence is 15 residues long. Looked up from germline, CDR1 is MNHEY and CDR2 is SMNVEV (reference sequence). CDR3 amino acids: CASSSPAGENTEAFF. The DNA for the CDR3 is TGTGCCAGCAGCTCCCCGGCAGGGGAGAACACTGAAGCTTTCTTT.

The J gene is TRBJ1-1, the V gene TRBV19; TRBD1 matches 10 bases. Losses at the gene ends were 4 bases for V and 2 bases for J; bases not matched to a gene: 7. The germline CDR1 and CDR2 sequences are LNHDA and SQIVND (reference sequence). The CDR3 is made up of 16 amino acids. DNA for the CDR3: TGTGCCAGTAGTACCGGGACAGGGGTCCTTAACACTGAAGCTTTCTTT. It specifies CASSTGTGVLNTEAFF.

The CDR3 DNA sequence: TGCGCCAGCAGCTTAGACCTCTCCCTCTCTGGGGCCAACGTCCTGACTTTC. Protein product: CASSLDLSLSGANVLTF. This chain connects TRBV5-1 to TRBJ2-6; D uncertain. Germline V gives CDR1 SGHRS, CDR2 YFSETQ. The CDR3 is 17 residues long. V dropped 2 bases and J dropped 0 bases, with 12 bases sitting between them.

This clone was seen just once. CDR3 nucleotide sequence: TGCGCCAGCAGTGAGTCGAGTGAGAGAGACCTGTTTTTT. Protein: CASSESSERDLFF. The rearrangement uses TRBV10-1 and TRBJ2-2; D ambiguous. CDR1 WNHNN and CDR2 SYGVQD come from the germline V gene (reference sequence). The V gene lost 0 bases and the J gene lost 14 bases, with 13 bases spanning the gap. The CDR3 is made up of 13 amino acids.

V gene TRBV9 combines with J gene TRBJ2-5; D is possibly TRBD1 or TRBD2 (5 bases each). The V end lost 0 bases, the J end lost 5 bases, and 14 bases lay between the germline ends. This CDR3 comprises 15 residues. Germline CDR1 is SGDLS and CDR2 is YYNGEE. The CDR3 region has the DNA TGTGCCAGCAGCGTAGGTATGGGCAGGGAGGAGACCCAGTACTTC. The encoded protein is CASSVGMGREETQYF.

This clone was counted once. This chain joins TRBV6-1 and TRBJ2-7; 13 bases fit TRBD2. CDR3 length: 17 residues. CDR1 is MNHNS and CDR2 is SASEGT in the germline V gene. Trimming removed 4 bases from V and 6 bases from J; junction bases left unmatched: 12. DNA of the CDR3: TGTGCCAGCAGTGTACTAGCGGGAGGGAAGAAGAGGGGCGAGCAGTACTTC. It codes for CASSVLAGGKKRGEQYF.

The rearrangement uses TRBV7-2 and TRBJ2-1; 9 bases align to TRBD2. J lost 7 bases, V lost 3 bases, and 16 bases had no gene match. The CDR3 has 18 amino acids. Germline CDR1 reads SGHTA; CDR2 reads FQGNSA. CDR3 nucleotides: TGTGCCAGCAGCTTCAGAGGAGGCGGGAGGGCCGGTTTGAATGAGCAGTTCTTC. It codes for CASSFRGGGRAGLNEQFF.

This clone was seen only once. The gene calls are TRBV30 and TRBJ1-2, with D uncertain. Germline V lookup: CDR1 GTSNPN, CDR2 SVGIG (reference sequence). Trimming cost V 7 bases and J 1 base, with 13 bases left between them. The CDR3 has 13 amino acids. In DNA, the CDR3 is TGTGCCTACGGCTCGGGAATTAACTATGGCTACACCTTC. It encodes CAYGSGINYGYTF.

As for this clone: The same CDR3 arises from other DNA sequences in this sample as well. This chain joins TRBV19 and TRBJ1-1; D may be TRBD1 (5 bases). The CDR3 consists of 13 residues. The V end was cut by 5 bases, the J end by 1 base, with 8 bases between. The germline gives CDR1 LNHDA, CDR2 SQIVND (reference sequence). In DNA form, the CDR3 reads TGTGCCAGTAGTGTCGGGACGAACACTGAAGCTTTCTTT. Protein sequence: CASSVGTNTEAFF.

The chain is built from TRBV19 and TRBJ2-1; possibly TRBD2 for D (5 bases). The ends were cut back, 6 bases at V and 12 bases at J, with 12 bases in the middle. This CDR3 contains 11 residues. CDR1 is LNHDA and CDR2 is SQIVND in the germline V gene (reference sequence). CDR3 in amino acids: CASRIEEVQFF. The CDR3 DNA sequence: TGTGCCAGTAGAATCGAGGAGGTGCAGTTCTTC.

This chain links TRBV25-1 with TRBJ2-7, with 8 bases aligning to TRBD2. The CDR3 sequence is 13 residues long. Losses at the gene ends were 8 bases for V and 8 bases for J; bases not matched to a gene: 11. The V gene's germline CDR1 is MGHDK and CDR2 SYGVNS. The DNA for the CDR3 is TGTGCCAGCGGAGCCGGGACTAGTGCGCAGCAGTACTTC. This encodes CASGAGTSAQQYF.